This T cell receptor beta chain was recovered during a study of blood T cell repertoires in COVID-19. Study context: Samples of COVID-19 (acute and convalescent) were obtained from the United States, Italy and Spain. T cells, B-cell-depleted T cells, or PBMCs supplied cDNA or gDNA.

The trim removed 0 bases at V and 3 bases at J, leaving 10 bases unmatched. CDR1 is SGDLS and CDR2 is YYNGEE in the germline V gene. CDR3 size: 19 residues. Assay: immunoSEQ multiplex PCR; the TCRdb copy retains only in-frame clones and omits some. In the table there are roughly 180,000 clones, roughly 79% of which are singletons. The specimen sequenced was peripheral blood. The chain joins TRBV9 to TRBJ1-4, with TRBD1 matching 11 bases. The sequence came from a man aged 55 to 69 with active or convalescent COVID-19. This CDR3 is CASSVDPGQGVGANEKLFF. DNA of the CDR3: TGTGCCAGCAGCGTAGACCCGGGACAGGGGGTTGGGGCTAATGAAAAACTGTTTTTT.